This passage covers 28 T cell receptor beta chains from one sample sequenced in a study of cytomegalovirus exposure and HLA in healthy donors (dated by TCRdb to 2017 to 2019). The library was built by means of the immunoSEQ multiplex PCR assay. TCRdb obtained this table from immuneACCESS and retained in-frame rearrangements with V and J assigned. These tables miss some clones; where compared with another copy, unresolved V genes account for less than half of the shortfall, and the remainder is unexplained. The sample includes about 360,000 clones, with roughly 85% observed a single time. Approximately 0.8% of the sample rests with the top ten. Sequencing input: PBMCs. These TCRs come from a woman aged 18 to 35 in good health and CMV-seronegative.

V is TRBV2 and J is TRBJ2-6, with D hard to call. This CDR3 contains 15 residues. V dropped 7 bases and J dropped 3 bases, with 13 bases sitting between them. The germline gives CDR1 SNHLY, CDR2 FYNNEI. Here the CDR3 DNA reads TGTGCCAGCATTGGAGAAGTGGGTGGGGCCAACGTCCTGACTTTC. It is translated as CASIGEVGGANVLTF.

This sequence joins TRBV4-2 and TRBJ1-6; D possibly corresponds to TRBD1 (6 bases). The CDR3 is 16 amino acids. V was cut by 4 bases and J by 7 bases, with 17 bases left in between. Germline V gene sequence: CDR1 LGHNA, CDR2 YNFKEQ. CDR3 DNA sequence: TGTGCCAGCAGCCCAGGACAGCTTACTACGAATTCACCCCTCCACTTT. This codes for CASSPGQLTTNSPLHF.

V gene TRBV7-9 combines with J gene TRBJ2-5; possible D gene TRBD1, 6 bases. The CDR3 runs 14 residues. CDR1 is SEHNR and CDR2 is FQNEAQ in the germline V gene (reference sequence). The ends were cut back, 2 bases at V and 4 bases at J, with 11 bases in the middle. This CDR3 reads CASSLTLGAETQYF. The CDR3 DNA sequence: TGTGCCAGCAGCTTAACGTTGGGGGCAGAGACCCAGTACTTC.

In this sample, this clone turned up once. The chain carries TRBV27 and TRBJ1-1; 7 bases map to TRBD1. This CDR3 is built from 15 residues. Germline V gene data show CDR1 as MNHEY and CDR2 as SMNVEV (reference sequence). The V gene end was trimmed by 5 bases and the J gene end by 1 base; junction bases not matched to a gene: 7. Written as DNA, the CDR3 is TGTGCCAGCAGTCCCGACAGGGAGAGGAACACTGAAGCTTTCTTT. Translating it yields CASSPDRERNTEAFF.

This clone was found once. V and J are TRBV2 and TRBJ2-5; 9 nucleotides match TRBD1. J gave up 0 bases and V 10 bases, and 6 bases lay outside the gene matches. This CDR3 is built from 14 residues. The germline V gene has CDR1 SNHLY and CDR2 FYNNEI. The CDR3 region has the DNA TGTGCCATACCGGGACAGGGTCACCAAGAGACCCAGTACTTC. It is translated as CAIPGQGHQETQYF.

This chain's CDR3 is CASSDSGGTNNEQFF. The CDR3 DNA reads as TGTGCCAGCAGTGACTCGGGCGGGACCAACAATGAGCAGTTCTTC. The chain is built from TRBV6-4 and TRBJ2-1; D perhaps matches TRBD2 (6 bases). Looked up from germline, CDR1 is MRHNA and CDR2 is SNTAGT. V was clipped by 0 bases and J by 5 bases, with 11 bases between them. CDR3 length: 15 residues.

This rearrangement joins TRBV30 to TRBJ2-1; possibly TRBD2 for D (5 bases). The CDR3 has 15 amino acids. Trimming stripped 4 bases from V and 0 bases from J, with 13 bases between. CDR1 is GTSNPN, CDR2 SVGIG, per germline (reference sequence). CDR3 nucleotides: TGTGCCTGGATGCCCTCTGGGAGCTCCTACAATGAGCAGTTCTTC. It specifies CAWMPSGSSYNEQFF. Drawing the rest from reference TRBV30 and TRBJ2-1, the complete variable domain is SQTIHQWPATLVQPVGSPLSLECTVEGTSNPNLYWYRQAAGRGLQLLFYSVGIGQISSEVPQNLSASRPQDRQFILSSKKLLLSDSGFYLCAWMPSGSSYNEQFFGPGTRLTVL.

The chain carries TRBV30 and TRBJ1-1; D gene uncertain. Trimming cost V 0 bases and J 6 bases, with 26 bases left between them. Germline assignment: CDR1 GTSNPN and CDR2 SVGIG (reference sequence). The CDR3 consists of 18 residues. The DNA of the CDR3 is TGTGCCTGGAGTGTATTTGGTTTGGGGAGCCTGGGGAAGGCTGAAGCTTTCTTT. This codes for CAWSVFGLGSLGKAEAFF.

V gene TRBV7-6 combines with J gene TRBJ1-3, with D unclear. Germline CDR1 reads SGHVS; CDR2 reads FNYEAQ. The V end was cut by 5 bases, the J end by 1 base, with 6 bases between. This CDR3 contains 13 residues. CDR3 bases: TGTGCCAGCAGCGAAGAGTCTGGAAACACCATATATTTT. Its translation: CASSEESGNTIYF.

In DNA form, the CDR3 reads TGCAGCGTTGAAATGGCCGGGGGGTTTAACACCGGGGAGCTGTTTTTT. This sequence encodes CSVEMAGGFNTGELFF. The rearrangement uses TRBV29-1 and TRBJ2-2; 7 positions match TRBD2. V was clipped by 2 bases and J by 2 bases; unmatched bases: 8. The V gene's germline CDR1 is SQVTM and CDR2 ANQGSEA. The CDR3 totals 16 residues.

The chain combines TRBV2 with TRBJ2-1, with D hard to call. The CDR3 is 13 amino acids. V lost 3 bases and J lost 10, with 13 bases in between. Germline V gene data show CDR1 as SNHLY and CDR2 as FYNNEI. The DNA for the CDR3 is TGTGCCAGCAGTGAGAGGCTAGGCTCCGAGCAGTTCTTC. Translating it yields CASSERLGSEQFF.

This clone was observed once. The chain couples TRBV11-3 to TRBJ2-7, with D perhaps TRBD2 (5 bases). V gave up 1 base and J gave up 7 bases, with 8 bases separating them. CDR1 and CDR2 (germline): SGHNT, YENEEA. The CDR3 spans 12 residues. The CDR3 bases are TGTGCCAGCAGCTTAGGGACTGCTGAGCAGTACTTC. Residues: CASSLGTAEQYF.

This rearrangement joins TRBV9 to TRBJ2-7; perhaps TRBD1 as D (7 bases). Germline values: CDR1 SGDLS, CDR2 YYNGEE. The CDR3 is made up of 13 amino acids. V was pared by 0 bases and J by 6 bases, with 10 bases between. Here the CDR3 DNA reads TGTGCCAGCAGCGTAGGACAGGGAGGCGAGCAGTACTTC. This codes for CASSVGQGGEQYF.

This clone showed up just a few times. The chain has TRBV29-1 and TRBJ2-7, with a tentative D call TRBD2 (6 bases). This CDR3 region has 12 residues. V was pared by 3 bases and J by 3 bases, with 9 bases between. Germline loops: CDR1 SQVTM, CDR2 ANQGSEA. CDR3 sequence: CSVELADYEQYF. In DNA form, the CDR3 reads TGCAGCGTTGAGTTAGCGGACTACGAGCAGTACTTC.

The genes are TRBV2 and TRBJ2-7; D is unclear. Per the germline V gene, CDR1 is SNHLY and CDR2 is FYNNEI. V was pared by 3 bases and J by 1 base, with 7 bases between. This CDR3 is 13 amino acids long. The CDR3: CASSDLPSYEQYF. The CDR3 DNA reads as TGTGCCAGCAGTGATCTACCATCCTACGAGCAGTACTTC. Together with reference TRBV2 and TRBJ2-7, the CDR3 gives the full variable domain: EPEVTQTPSHQVTQMGQEVILRCVPISNHLYFYWYRQILGQKVEFLVSFYNNEISEKSEIFDDQFSVERPDGSNFTLKIRSTKLEDSAMYFCASSDLPSYEQYFGPGTRLTVT.

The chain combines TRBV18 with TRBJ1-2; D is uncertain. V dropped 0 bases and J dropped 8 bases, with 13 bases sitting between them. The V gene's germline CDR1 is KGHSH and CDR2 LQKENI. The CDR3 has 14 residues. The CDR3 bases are TGTGCCAGCTCACCACCTGACATCTGGGAGGGCTACACCTTC. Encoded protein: CASSPPDIWEGYTF.

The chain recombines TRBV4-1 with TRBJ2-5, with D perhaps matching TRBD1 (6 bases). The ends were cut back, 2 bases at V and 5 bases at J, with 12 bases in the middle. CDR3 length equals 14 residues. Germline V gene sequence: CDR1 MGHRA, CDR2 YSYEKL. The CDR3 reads CASSQSQGLETQYF. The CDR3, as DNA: TGCGCCAGCAGCCAAAGTCAGGGGTTGGAGACCCAGTACTTC.

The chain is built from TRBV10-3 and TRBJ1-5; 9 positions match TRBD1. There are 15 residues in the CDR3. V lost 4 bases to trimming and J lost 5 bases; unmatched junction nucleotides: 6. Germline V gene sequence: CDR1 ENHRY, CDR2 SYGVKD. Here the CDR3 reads CAISAGQGTDQPQHF. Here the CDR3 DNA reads TGTGCCATCAGTGCAGGACAGGGGACCGATCAGCCCCAGCATTTT.

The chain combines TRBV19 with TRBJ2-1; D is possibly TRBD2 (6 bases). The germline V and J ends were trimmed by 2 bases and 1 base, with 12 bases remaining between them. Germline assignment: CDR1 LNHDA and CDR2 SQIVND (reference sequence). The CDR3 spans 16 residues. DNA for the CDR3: TGTGCCAGTAGTATACGAGCCGGGGGATCCTACAATGAGCAGTTCTTC. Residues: CASSIRAGGSYNEQFF.

DNA for the CDR3: TGTGCCAGCAGCTTTTCTGGAGAAAACTACGAGCAGTACTTC. It encodes CASSFSGENYEQYF. The rearrangement joins TRBV7-6 to TRBJ2-7; the D is unclear. Trimming shortened V by 3 bases and J by 3 bases, and 12 bases separated the two germline ends. Germline CDR1 SGHVS, CDR2 FNYEAQ. The CDR3 has 14 residues.

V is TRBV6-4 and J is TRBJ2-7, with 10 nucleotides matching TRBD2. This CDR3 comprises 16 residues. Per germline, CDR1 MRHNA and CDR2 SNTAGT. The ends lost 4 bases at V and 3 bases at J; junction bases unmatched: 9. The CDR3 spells CASSGPGLAFYYEQYF. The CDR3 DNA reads TGTGCCAGCAGTGGGCCGGGACTAGCGTTTTACTACGAGCAGTACTTC.

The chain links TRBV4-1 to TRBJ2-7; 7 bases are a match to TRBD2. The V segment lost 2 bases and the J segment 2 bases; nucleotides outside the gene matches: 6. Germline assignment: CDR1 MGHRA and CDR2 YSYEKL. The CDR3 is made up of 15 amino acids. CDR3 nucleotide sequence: TGCGCCAGCAGCCAATGGGACTACGGAACCTACGAGCAGTACTTC. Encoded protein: CASSQWDYGTYEQYF.

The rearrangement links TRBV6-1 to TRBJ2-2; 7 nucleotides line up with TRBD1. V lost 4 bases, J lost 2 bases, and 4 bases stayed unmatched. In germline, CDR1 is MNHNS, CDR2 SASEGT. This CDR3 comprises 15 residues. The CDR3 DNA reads TGTGCCAGCAGTGGGGGACAGATAAACACCGGGGAGCTGTTTTTT. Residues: CASSGGQINTGELFF.

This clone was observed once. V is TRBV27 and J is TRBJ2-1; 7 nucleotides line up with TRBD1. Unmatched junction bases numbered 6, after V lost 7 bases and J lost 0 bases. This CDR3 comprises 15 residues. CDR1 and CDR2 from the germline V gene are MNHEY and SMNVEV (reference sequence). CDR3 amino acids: CASKRGTASYNEQFF. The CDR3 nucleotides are TGTGCCAGCAAACGAGGGACAGCCTCCTACAATGAGCAGTTCTTC.

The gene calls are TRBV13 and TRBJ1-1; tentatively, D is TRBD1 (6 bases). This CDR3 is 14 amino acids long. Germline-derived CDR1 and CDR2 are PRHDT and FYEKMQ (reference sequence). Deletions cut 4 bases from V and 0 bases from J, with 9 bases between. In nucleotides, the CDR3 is TGTGCCAGCAGCTGGACAGATATGAACACTGAAGCTTTCTTT. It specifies CASSWTDMNTEAFF.

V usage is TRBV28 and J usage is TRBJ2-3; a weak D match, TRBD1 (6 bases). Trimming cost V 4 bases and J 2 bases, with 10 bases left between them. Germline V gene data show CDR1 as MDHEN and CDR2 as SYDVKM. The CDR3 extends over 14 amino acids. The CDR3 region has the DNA TGTGCCAGCAGTTCGAGGGGGAACACAGATACGCAGTATTTT. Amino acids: CASSSRGNTDTQYF.

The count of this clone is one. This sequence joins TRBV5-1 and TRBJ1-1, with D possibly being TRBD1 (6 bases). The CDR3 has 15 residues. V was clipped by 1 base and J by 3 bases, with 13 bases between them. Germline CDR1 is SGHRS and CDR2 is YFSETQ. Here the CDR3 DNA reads TGCGCCAGCAGCTTGTGGGGGCTCGGAGACACTGAAGCTTTCTTT. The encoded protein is CASSLWGLGDTEAFF.

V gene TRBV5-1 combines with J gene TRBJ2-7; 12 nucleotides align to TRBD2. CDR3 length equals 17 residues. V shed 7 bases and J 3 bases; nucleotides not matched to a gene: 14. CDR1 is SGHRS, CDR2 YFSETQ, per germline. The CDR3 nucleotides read TGCGCCAGCCGACTGGGGCCTCTAGCGGGGGGGCGCTACGAGCAGTACTTC. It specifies CASRLGPLAGGRYEQYF.